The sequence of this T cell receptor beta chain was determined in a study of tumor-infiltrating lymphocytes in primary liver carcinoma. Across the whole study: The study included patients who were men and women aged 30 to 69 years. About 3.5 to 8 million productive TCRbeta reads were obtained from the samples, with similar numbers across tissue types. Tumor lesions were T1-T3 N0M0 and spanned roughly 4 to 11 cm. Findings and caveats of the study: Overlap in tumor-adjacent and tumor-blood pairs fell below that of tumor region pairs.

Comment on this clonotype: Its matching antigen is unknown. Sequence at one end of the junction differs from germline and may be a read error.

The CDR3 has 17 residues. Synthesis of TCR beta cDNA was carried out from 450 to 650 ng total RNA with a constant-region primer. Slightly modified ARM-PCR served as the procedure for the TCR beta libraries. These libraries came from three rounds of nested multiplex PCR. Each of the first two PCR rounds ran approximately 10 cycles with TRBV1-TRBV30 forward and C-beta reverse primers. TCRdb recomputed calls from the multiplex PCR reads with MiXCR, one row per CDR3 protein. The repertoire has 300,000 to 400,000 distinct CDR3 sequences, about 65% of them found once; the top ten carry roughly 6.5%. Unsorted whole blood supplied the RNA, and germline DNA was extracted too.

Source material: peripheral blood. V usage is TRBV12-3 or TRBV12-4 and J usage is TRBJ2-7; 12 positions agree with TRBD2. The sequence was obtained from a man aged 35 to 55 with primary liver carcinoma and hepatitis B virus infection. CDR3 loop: CSSSLEGGLAGLGEQYF. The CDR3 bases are TGTTCCAGCAGTTTAGAAGGAGGACTAGCGGGACTGGGAGAGCAGTACTTC.